This passage covers 14 T cell receptor beta chains from one sample sequenced in a study of cytomegalovirus exposure and HLA in healthy donors. A multiplex PCR was run with 60 Vbeta primers and 13 Jbeta primers. The method was immunoSEQ multiplex PCR; TCRdb's version includes in-frame clones alone and lacks a portion of them. The sample lists 110,000 to 150,000 clones; 68% were seen once. Sequenced: PBMCs. These receptors were obtained from a man between 60 and 75 years old in good health and CMV-seronegative.

The chain carries TRBV29-1 and TRBJ2-3; TRBD2 is a possible D gene (5 bases). Germline V lookup: CDR1 SQVTM, CDR2 ANQGSEA. The CDR3 length is 11 residues. Trimming shortened V by 7 bases and J by 2 bases, and 7 bases separated the two germline ends. CDR3 region: CSGGPTDTQYF. CDR3 nucleotide sequence: TGCAGCGGAGGGCCCACAGATACGCAGTATTTT.

The chain combines TRBV5-1 with TRBJ2-7, with TRBD1 as a possible D gene (5 bases). Germline values: CDR1 SGHRS, CDR2 YFSETQ. V was trimmed by 4 bases and J by 0 bases, leaving 17 bases between them. The CDR3 is 16 residues long. CDR3 sequence: CASSPGAGQSSYEQYF. The CDR3, as DNA: TGCGCCAGCAGCCCTGGGGCCGGACAAAGCTCCTACGAGCAGTACTTC.

The chain couples TRBV10-1 to TRBJ2-5; TRBD1 might be the D (6 bases). Germline loops: CDR1 WNHNN, CDR2 SYGVQD (reference sequence). The CDR3 has 14 residues. V dropped 5 bases and J dropped 3 bases, with 13 bases sitting between them. The CDR3 nucleotides read TGCGCCAGCAGTCGTCCAGGGGTGGAAGAGACCCAGTACTTC. The encoded protein is CASSRPGVEETQYF.

The chain employs TRBV30 and TRBJ1-6; D is undetermined. Germline V lookup: CDR1 GTSNPN, CDR2 SVGIG (reference sequence). V lost 0 bases and J 5 bases, leaving 8 bases between the germline ends. The CDR3 extends over 14 amino acids. The DNA for the CDR3 is TGTGCCTGGAGTGTAGCGGTAAATAATTCACCCCTCCACTTT. Its protein is CAWSVAVNNSPLHF.

The gene calls are TRBV2 and TRBJ2-2; the match to TRBD2 covers 12 bases. J was trimmed by 4 bases and V by 4 bases; bases with no gene match: 1. The CDR3 is 15 amino acids. Germline values: CDR1 SNHLY, CDR2 FYNNEI. The CDR3 DNA sequence: TGTGCCAGCAGTGCGACTAGCGGGGGCACCGGGGAGCTGTTTTTT. It specifies CASSATSGGTGELFF.

V and J are TRBV27 and TRBJ1-5; D gene unclear. Germline CDR1 and CDR2: MNHEY and SMNVEV (reference sequence). The V and J ends lost 7 bases and 4 bases respectively, with 8 bases between them. This CDR3 is built from 12 residues. CDR3 region: CASTSGNQPQHF. The CDR3 DNA reads as TGTGCCAGCACCTCAGGTAATCAGCCCCAGCATTTT.

The chain recombines TRBV30 with TRBJ2-1; 14 bases line up with TRBD2. This CDR3 is built from 14 residues. With 0 bases clipped from V and 8 bases from J, the junction kept 0 bases outside the gene matches. Germline CDR1 GTSNPN, CDR2 SVGIG (reference sequence). The CDR3 DNA reads TGTGCCTGGAGTGTGACTAGCGGGAGGGATGAGCAGTTCTTC. Translated, it gives CAWSVTSGRDEQFF.

A remark on this clone: One junction end does not reproduce the germline sequence, and a read error may be involved. The V and J genes are TRBV7-9 and TRBJ2-3, with 9 bases matching TRBD1. The length of the CDR3 is 15 residues. From germline, CDR1 is SEHNR and CDR2 FQNEAQ (reference sequence). CDR3 sequence: CSSSYGQGSTDTQYF. CDR3 in DNA: TGTTCCAGCAGCTATGGACAGGGGAGCACAGATACGCAGTATTTT.

This clone was found a few times. The V call is TRBV9, the J call TRBJ1-1, with TRBD1 identical over 8 bases. This CDR3 is 15 amino acids long. With V trimmed by 4 bases and J by 3 bases, 8 bases remained unmatched. The V gene's germline CDR1 is SGDLS and CDR2 YYNGEE. In nucleotides, the CDR3 is TGTGCCAGCAGCATCCGGACAGGGCTCGACACTGAAGCTTTCTTT. Protein: CASSIRTGLDTEAFF.

The chain links TRBV28 to TRBJ1-2, with a tentative D call TRBD1 (6 bases). V shed 2 bases and J shed 0 bases, with 7 bases lying between them. Germline CDR1 and CDR2: MDHEN and SYDVKM. This CDR3 is built from 14 residues. Written as DNA, the CDR3 is TGTGCCAGCAGTTTAGGACAGTCTAACTATGGCTACACCTTC. Translation: CASSLGQSNYGYTF.

V gene TRBV6-4 combines with J gene TRBJ2-3, with 10 bases identical to TRBD2. CDR1 is MRHNA and CDR2 is SNTAGT in the germline V gene. This CDR3 region has 15 residues. The V gene end was trimmed by 6 bases and the J gene end by 1 base; junction bases not matched to a gene: 4. CDR3 bases: TGTGCCAGCAGGCCCGGGACTAGCGGCACAGATACGCAGTATTTT. Translated: CASRPGTSGTDTQYF.

This chain joins TRBV29-1 and TRBJ2-3; D possibly corresponds to TRBD2 (7 bases). Germline V gene sequence: CDR1 SQVTM, CDR2 ANQGSEA. CDR3 size: 16 residues. V was trimmed by 6 bases and J by 6 bases, leaving 25 bases between them. The CDR3 region has the DNA TGCAGCGTGGGGGGGGCAATCGGGAGGAAGGGGGATACGCAGTATTTT. Translating gives CSVGGAIGRKGDTQYF.

The V and J genes are TRBV11-3 and TRBJ2-2; TRBD2 aligns across 11 bases. The CDR3 totals 18 residues. Germline values: CDR1 SGHNT, CDR2 YENEEA. V was clipped by 3 bases and J by 7 bases; unmatched bases: 13. CDR3 coding DNA: TGTGCCAGCAGCTTTTCGGGGACTAGCGGAGGGGACGGCGGGGAGCTGTTTTTT. Amino acids: CASSFSGTSGGDGGELFF.

The chain combines TRBV25-1 with TRBJ1-3; D perhaps matches TRBD1 (5 bases). Per the germline V gene, CDR1 is MGHDK and CDR2 is SYGVNS. This CDR3 spans 15 amino acids. V was clipped by 6 bases and J by 0 bases, with 12 bases between them. The CDR3 is CASSIRASSGNTIYF. CDR3 sequence (DNA): TGTGCCAGCAGCATCAGGGCCTCCTCTGGAAACACCATATATTTT.